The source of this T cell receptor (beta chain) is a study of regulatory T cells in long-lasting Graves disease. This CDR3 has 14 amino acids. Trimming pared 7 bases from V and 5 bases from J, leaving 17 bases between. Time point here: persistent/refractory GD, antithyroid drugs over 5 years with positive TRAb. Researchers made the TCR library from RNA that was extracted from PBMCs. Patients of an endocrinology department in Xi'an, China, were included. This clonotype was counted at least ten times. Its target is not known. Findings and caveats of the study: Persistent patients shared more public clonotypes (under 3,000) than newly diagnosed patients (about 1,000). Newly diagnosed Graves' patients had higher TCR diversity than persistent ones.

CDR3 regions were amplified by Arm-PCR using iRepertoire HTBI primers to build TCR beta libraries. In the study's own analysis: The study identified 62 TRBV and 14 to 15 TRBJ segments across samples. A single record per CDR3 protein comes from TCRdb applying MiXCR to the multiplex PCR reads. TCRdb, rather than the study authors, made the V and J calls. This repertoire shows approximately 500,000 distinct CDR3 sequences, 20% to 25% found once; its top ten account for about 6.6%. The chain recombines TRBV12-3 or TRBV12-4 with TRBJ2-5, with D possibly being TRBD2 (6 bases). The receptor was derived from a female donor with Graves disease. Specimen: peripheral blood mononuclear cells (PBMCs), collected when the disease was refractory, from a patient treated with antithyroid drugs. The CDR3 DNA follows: TGTGCCAGCAACCTGGGACTCCCAGGGGAGACCCAGTACTTC. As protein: CASNLGLPGETQYF.